This TCR beta chain originates from a study of breast tumors, draining lymph nodes, adjacent tissues. Study conclusions and caveats: Data fit most tumor T cells coming from lymph node, expanding in tumor. Tumors had less TCR diversity than lymph nodes, more than nontumor tissue. Data only fit, rather than demonstrated, lymph node origin of most tumor T cells.

Samples came from axillary lymph nodes draining the breast cancer. A remark on this clonotype: Its antigen remains unidentified. With a much larger clone just one base away, this may be a read error.

One entry per CDR3 protein, called by TCRdb with MiXCR from the multiplex PCR reads. The sample holds about 130,000 distinct CDR3 sequences; 21% are singletons and the top ten take roughly 2.4%. V was clipped by 7 bases and J by 3 bases, with 15 bases between them. CDR3 length: 14 amino acids. The material sequenced was axillary lymph node tissue. The V gene is TRBV12-3 or TRBV12-4, the J gene TRBJ2-5, with a tentative D call TRBD1 (6 bases). This receptor was identified in a female donor with breast cancer. Some clones in this sample may be carry-over from other donors' samples. In DNA form, the CDR3 reads TGTGCCAGCAATCGGACAGTCGGGAAAGAGACCCAGTACTTC. This codes for CASNRTVGKETQYF.